One sample yielded the 30 T cell receptor beta chains listed below, sequenced in a study of post-analysis software for immune sequencing data. Their antigen targets remain unknown. Regarding the study as a whole: Included in a set of roughly five TRBV segments more frequent in patients than controls were TRBV5-6, TRBV5-1 and TRBV20-1.

Prepared TCR beta cDNA libraries contained unique molecular identifiers. MiXCR was run by TCRdb on the PCR reads, yielding one entry per CDR3 protein. This table holds fewer than 850,000 distinct CDR3 sequences, 25% to 30% found once. Material for sequencing was blood. Receptors were obtained from a girl between 10 and 17 years old with multiple sclerosis.

This clonotype has just one count. The rearrangement joins TRBV20-1 to TRBJ2-5; no definite D call. This CDR3 contains 12 residues. Germline CDR1 is DFQATT and CDR2 is SNEGSKA (reference sequence). Trimming left V 4 bases short and J 11 bases short, with 17 bases between. CDR3 coding DNA: TGCAGTGCTAAAGGCAGTTCGAATGAGCAGTACTTC. Protein sequence: CSAKGSSNEQYF.

V is TRBV28 and J is TRBJ1-1; D is possibly TRBD1 (5 bases). Trimming stripped 7 bases from V and 9 bases from J, with 21 bases between. CDR3 length: 14 residues. The germline V gene encodes CDR1 MDHEN and CDR2 SYDVKM. The CDR3 protein is CASIERQGTAKAFF. The CDR3 DNA follows: TGTGCCAGCATCGAGAGGCAGGGAACCGCTAAAGCTTTCTTT.

This clonotype was observed a handful of times. CDR3 region: CSAQRDTDYEQYF. CDR3 in DNA: TGCAGTGCGCAACGGGACACAGACTACGAGCAGTACTTC. This chain joins TRBV20-1 and TRBJ2-7; the D gene is possibly TRBD1 (6 bases). Trimming stripped 6 bases from V and 3 bases from J, with 15 bases between. The germline CDR1 and CDR2 sequences are DFQATT and SNEGSKA (reference sequence). The CDR3 runs to 13 residues.

J is TRBJ2-1 and V is TRBV12-5; maybe TRBD1 (5 bases). The CDR3 is made up of 12 amino acids. Per germline, CDR1 LGHNT and CDR2 FRNRAP. The germline V and J ends were trimmed by 7 bases and 7 bases, with 11 bases remaining between them. Written as DNA, the CDR3 is TGTGCTAGTGCCATTGCAGGGAATGAGCAGTTCTTC. Protein sequence: CASAIAGNEQFF.

The gene calls are TRBV5-1 and TRBJ2-5; D is perhaps TRBD2 (5 bases). This CDR3 comprises 15 residues. The germline V gene encodes CDR1 SGHRS and CDR2 YFSETQ. V was shortened by 0 bases and J by 5 bases, with 14 bases between the two germline ends. In DNA, the CDR3 is TGCGCCAGCAGCTTGGCCGGCTCCCCGGGGGAGACCCAGTACTTC. Its translation is CASSLAGSPGETQYF.

This sequence joins TRBV7-9 and TRBJ2-5, with D perhaps assigned TRBD1 or TRBD2 (5 bases each). The CDR3 extends over 14 amino acids. The V end was cut by 1 base, the J end by 5 bases, with 11 bases between. CDR1 and CDR2 from the germline V gene are SEHNR and FQNEAQ (reference sequence). The CDR3 protein is CASSLVGGPETQYF. CDR3 nucleotides: TGTGCCAGCAGCTTAGTTGGGGGTCCGGAGACCCAGTACTTC.

This rearrangement joins TRBV5-1 to TRBJ2-1, with 9 bases fitting TRBD1. This CDR3 is 17 amino acids long. Per germline, CDR1 SGHRS and CDR2 YFSETQ. The J segment lost 6 bases and the V segment lost 0 bases, leaving 10 bases of the junction unmatched. The DNA of the CDR3 is TGCGCCAGCAGCTTGGCTCTCGGGACAGGGATGTCCAATGAGCAGTTCTTC. It encodes CASSLALGTGMSNEQFF.

To note about this clonotype: A much larger clone lies a single base off, so this may be a read error. J is TRBJ2-6 and V is TRBV4-2; D gene ambiguous. Germline CDR1 LGHNA, CDR2 YNFKEQ. CDR3 size: 13 residues. CDR3: CASSQESPNVRTF. DNA for the CDR3: TGTGCCAGCAGCCAAGAATCGCCCAACGTCCGGACTTTC.

The CDR3 spells CSVGPDRDYGYTF. The CDR3 DNA sequence: TGCAGCGTTGGCCCGGACAGAGATTATGGCTACACCTTC. The rearrangement joins TRBV29-1 to TRBJ1-2, with D perhaps TRBD1 (6 bases). This CDR3 contains 13 residues. With 4 bases removed from V and 5 bases from J, the gap between germline ends came to 14 bases. Germline V gene lookup returns CDR1 SQVTM and CDR2 ANQGSEA.

Regarding this clonotype: A much larger clone lies a single base off, so this may be a read error. This chain connects TRBV20-1 to TRBJ2-1; D might be TRBD2 (5 bases). The CDR3 covers 14 residues. Germline V gives CDR1 DFQATT, CDR2 SNEGSKA (reference sequence). The V gene lost 8 bases and the J gene lost 5 bases, with 19 bases spanning the gap. The CDR3 DNA reads TGCAGTATCCTCGCCCTGGGAGCAGACAATGAGCAGTTCTTC. The encoded protein is CSILALGADNEQFF.

V gene TRBV27 combines with J gene TRBJ2-5; D call uncertain. Germline CDR1 reads MNHEY; CDR2 reads SMNVEV (reference sequence). V shed 6 bases and J shed 2 bases, with 10 bases lying between them. This CDR3 is built from 13 residues. The DNA of the CDR3 is TGTGCCAGCAGGCGATTCGCACAAGAGACCCAGTACTTC. Amino acids: CASRRFAQETQYF.

V usage is TRBV6-5 and J usage is TRBJ1-2; D is possibly TRBD1 (5 bases). Germline CDR1 MNHEY, CDR2 SVGAGI. The V gene lost 2 bases and the J gene lost 8 bases, with 12 bases spanning the gap. This CDR3 is built from 13 residues. CDR3 bases: TGTGCCAGCAGTTACCCCCAGGGCGAGGGCTACACCTTC. Residues: CASSYPQGEGYTF.

This rearrangement joins TRBV24-1 to TRBJ2-1; perhaps TRBD2 as D (6 bases). This CDR3 region has 16 residues. CDR1 and CDR2 from the germline V gene are KGHDR and SFDVKD. V dropped 5 bases and J dropped 0 bases, with 13 bases sitting between them. The CDR3 DNA is TGTGCCACCAGTGCCGTTAGCGGCCGCTCCTACAATGAGCAGTTCTTC. Translating it yields CATSAVSGRSYNEQFF.

In its sample, this clonotype was seen a few times. The CDR3 DNA is TGCAGTGCCCCGAGGGGACAAACCTATGGCTACACCTTC. This encodes CSAPRGQTYGYTF. This sequence joins TRBV20-1 and TRBJ1-2; a possible D gene is TRBD1 (6 bases). CDR1 and CDR2 from the germline V gene are DFQATT and SNEGSKA (reference sequence). The ends were cut back, 6 bases at V and 4 bases at J, with 15 bases in the middle. This CDR3 contains 13 residues.

J is TRBJ1-2 and V is TRBV5-1; D gene uncertain. With 2 bases removed from V and 4 bases from J, the gap between germline ends came to 15 bases. The CDR3 has 15 residues. The germline V gene has CDR1 SGHRS and CDR2 YFSETQ. CDR3 DNA: TGCGCCAGCAGCTTATATAGGGCAGGAGGCTATGGCTACACCTTC. It specifies CASSLYRAGGYGYTF.

The V gene is TRBV20-1, the J gene TRBJ2-1; TRBD2 agrees at 7 bases. The length of the CDR3 is 18 residues. Germline trimming cut 0 bases from V and 2 bases from J; bases unmatched to any gene: 13. CDR1 and CDR2 from the germline V gene are DFQATT and SNEGSKA (reference sequence). In DNA, the CDR3 is TGCAGTGCTAGAGATCTTGACTGGAGCGGGGAAACCTACAATGAGCAGTTCTTC. It encodes CSARDLDWSGETYNEQFF.

This clonotype was seen a handful of times. The rearrangement joins TRBV5-5 to TRBJ2-1, with 12 positions matching TRBD2. Germline values: CDR1 SGHKS, CDR2 YYEKEE (reference sequence). The CDR3 consists of 15 residues. J gave up 7 bases and V 2 bases, and 4 bases lay outside the gene matches. This CDR3 reads CASSLLAGGVNEQFF. Here the CDR3 DNA reads TGTGCCAGCAGCTTACTAGCGGGGGGTGTAAATGAGCAGTTCTTC.

The V and J genes are TRBV29-1 and TRBJ1-4, with a weak D call TRBD1 (6 bases). The CDR3 covers 13 residues. V lost 4 bases and J lost 7, with 13 bases in between. The germline V gene encodes CDR1 SQVTM and CDR2 ANQGSEA. CDR3 sequence: CSVGGRGAEKLFF. The CDR3 DNA sequence: TGCAGCGTTGGCGGCAGGGGAGCTGAAAAACTGTTTTTT.

In its sample, this clonotype was seen many times. V usage is TRBV20-1 and J usage is TRBJ2-5; 9 nucleotides match TRBD2. CDR1 and CDR2 from the germline V gene are DFQATT and SNEGSKA (reference sequence). This CDR3 has 15 residues. The junction had 7 bases not matched to a gene; V was cut back by 0 bases and J by 5 bases. The CDR3 region has the DNA TGCAGTGCTAGAGATTTGGCTAGCGGGACGGAGACCCAGTACTTC. It codes for CSARDLASGTETQYF.

The chain uses TRBV18 and TRBJ1-2, with D hard to call. Germline CDR1 KGHSH, CDR2 LQKENI. The CDR3 has 16 amino acids. Trimming took off 1 base at V and 0 bases at J, with 12 bases between the two ends. This chain's CDR3 is CASSPLLRPANYGYTF. Here the CDR3 DNA reads TGTGCCAGCTCACCACTATTACGGCCAGCTAACTATGGCTACACCTTC.

This rearrangement joins TRBV20-1 to TRBJ2-5; possibly TRBD1 or TRBD2 for D (6 bases each). This CDR3 has 13 residues. CDR1 and CDR2 from the germline V gene are DFQATT and SNEGSKA (reference sequence). The CDR3 here is CRPGGSGGNEQYF. For the CDR3, the DNA is TGCAGACCCGGGGGTTCCGGGGGCAATGAGCAGTACTTC.

The chain joins TRBV20-1 to TRBJ2-7, with 7 bases aligning to TRBD2. V shed 0 bases and J 2 bases; nucleotides not matched to a gene: 10. The CDR3 loop spans 16 amino acids. Per germline, CDR1 DFQATT and CDR2 SNEGSKA (reference sequence). The CDR3 DNA is TGCAGTGCTAGAGAACTTTTACGGGAGGAAACCTACGAGCAGTACTTC. It codes for CSARELLREETYEQYF.

The rearrangement links TRBV28 to TRBJ2-7; 7 bases line up with TRBD1. Trimming removed 6 bases from V and 7 bases from J; junction bases left unmatched: 6. The germline CDR1 and CDR2 sequences are MDHEN and SYDVKM. This CDR3 region has 12 residues. This chain's CDR3 is CASSLRDSEQYF. DNA for the CDR3: TGTGCCAGCAGCCTCCGGGACAGTGAGCAGTACTTC.

In the case of this clonotype: At one of its ends the junction is not consistent with the germline gene, which may arise from a read error. The chain joins TRBV6-5 to TRBJ1-4; D unclear. CDR3 length: 17 amino acids. CDR1 is MNHEY and CDR2 is SVGAGI in the germline V gene. The CDR3 sequence: CASSYSQAFTTNEKRFF. Here the CDR3 DNA reads TGTGCCAGCAGTTACTCGCAAGCCTTCACAACTAATGAAAAACGGTTTTTT.

This clonotype occurred a few times. The chain has TRBV27 and TRBJ2-5; TRBD2 agrees at 7 bases. CDR3 size: 15 residues. Losses at the gene ends were 5 bases for V and 2 bases for J; bases not matched to a gene: 8. The germline V gene encodes CDR1 MNHEY and CDR2 SMNVEV (reference sequence). CDR3 in DNA: TGTGCCAGCAGTCCACCATGGGGGGGACAAGAGACCCAGTACTTC. Encoded protein: CASSPPWGGQETQYF.

The rearrangement joins TRBV27 to TRBJ2-3; D possibly uses TRBD1 or TRBD2 (5 bases each). This CDR3 contains 12 residues. Trimming shortened V by 8 bases and J by 6 bases, and 12 bases separated the two germline ends. Germline V lookup: CDR1 MNHEY, CDR2 SMNVEV (reference sequence). The CDR3 is CASRDRPDTQYF. In DNA, the CDR3 is TGTGCCAGCCGGGACCGCCCGGATACGCAGTATTTT.

This chain joins TRBV7-6 and TRBJ2-1; 12 bases fit TRBD1. The CDR3 contains 17 residues. The V gene's germline CDR1 is SGHVS and CDR2 FNYEAQ. The V and J ends lost 4 bases and 6 bases, in that order; junction bases with no gene match: 10. The DNA of the CDR3 is TGTGCCAGCAGCTCGTCAGGGGGACAGGGGGCCCGCAATGAGCAGTTCTTC. This gives the protein CASSSSGGQGARNEQFF.

This chain uses TRBV12-3 or TRBV12-4 with TRBJ2-3, with 9 bases aligning to TRBD2. The CDR3 contains 17 residues. The J segment lost 1 base and the V segment lost 2 bases, leaving 7 bases of the junction unmatched. CDR3 sequence reads: CASSLLPAGGRTDTQYF. CDR3 in DNA: TGTGCCAGCAGTTTATTGCCAGCGGGGGGCCGCACAGATACGCAGTATTTT.

The chain uses TRBV6-5 and TRBJ1-1, with 7 bases fitting TRBD1. The CDR3 runs 16 residues. CDR1 is MNHEY, CDR2 SVGAGI, per germline. The ends lost 2 bases at V and 0 bases at J; junction bases unmatched: 6. The CDR3 is CASSYDRGRVNTEAFF. CDR3 DNA: TGTGCCAGCAGTTACGATAGGGGGCGGGTGAACACTGAAGCTTTCTTT.

This clonotype was counted a few times. This sequence joins TRBV11-2 and TRBJ2-3; D might be TRBD1 or TRBD2, each matching 5 bases. CDR1 is SGHAT and CDR2 is FQNNGV in the germline V gene. The germline V and J ends were trimmed by 4 bases and 7 bases, with 18 bases remaining between them. The CDR3 consists of 15 residues. CDR3 nucleotides: TGTGCCAGCAGCTCAAACACGGTTTTGGGACATACGCAGTATTTT. Translating gives CASSSNTVLGHTQYF.